This TCR beta chain was sequenced for a study of T-cell memory formation after mild COVID-19. A single record per CDR3 protein comes from TCRdb applying MiXCR to the 5' RACE reads. The sample includes approximately 390,000 distinct CDR3 sequences, more than 15% seen only once; the top ten take about 22%. This clonotype was observed a handful of times. No antigen is known for it. Whole-study results and caveats: The pre-infection memory compartment contained some responding clones, suggesting cross-reactive memory joined. Shrinking CD4+ clones were chiefly CM and EM; CD8+ ones were chiefly EMRA.

V was clipped by 0 bases and J by 7 bases, with 9 bases between them. Germline V gives CDR1 MGHRA, CDR2 YSYEKL. The CDR3 length is 13 residues. The source of this sequence is a man between 18 and 29 years old who had mild COVID-19 (a few samples of this study predate the infection). Cell type and time point are not known. The J gene is TRBJ1-1, the V gene TRBV4-1, with D unresolved. Sequenced input: PBMCs or a T cell subset sorted from them (not recorded which). CDR3 coding DNA: TGCGCCAGCAGCCAAGATCGTTGGGATGAAGCTTTCTTT. It codes for CASSQDRWDEAFF.